This TCR beta chain was captured in a study of human T cells and chemical hapten exposure. This clonotype has just a few counts. For the library, individual cDNA molecules each received unique molecular identifiers. MiXCR, applied by TCRdb to the RACE reads, yields one record per CDR3 protein. Here the sample spans tens of thousands of distinct CDR3 sequences, 14% being singletons. The time point denotes: pre-sensitization, week 0. Treatment here: therapeutic diphenylcyclopropenone sensitization with weekly scalp DPC. Before extraction, the whole blood was not fractionated, and total RNA was taken from it. The origin of this receptor is a woman between 50 and 59 years old with alopecia areata. Some clones in this sample may be carry-over from other donors' samples. Sequenced here: whole blood, sampled in connection with sensitization to the hapten diphenylcyclopropenone (DPC).

The CDR3, as DNA: TGCGCCAGCAGCCAGGCCCCAGGGAACACTGAAGCTTTCTTT. Encoded protein: CASSQAPGNTEAFF. This chain uses TRBV4-1 with TRBJ1-1; the D is unclear. Per germline, CDR1 MGHRA and CDR2 YSYEKL. Trimming took 3 bases from V and 1 from J, leaving 9 bases between them. CDR3 length: 14 amino acids.